Included here is one TCR beta chain sequence, with context. Original processing notes: Amplified reference gene primers provided the basis for estimating nucleated cell counts. The data were produced by immunoSEQ multiplex PCR, yet TCRdb's version contains in-frame clones alone and is incomplete. V, J and clone size reflect that table, while D and trimming were determined from the DNA. This table has roughly 110,000 clones, 90% appearing once. The CDR3 consists of 17 residues. Germline CDR1 SGHRS, CDR2 YFSETQ. Trimming cost V 3 bases and J 5 bases; bases outside gene matches: 11. The sample is drawn from a study of blood T cell repertoires in COVID-19. About the research overall: Spain, Italy and the United States supplied samples that represented acute and convalescent COVID-19. Nucleic acid was either cDNA or gDNA, and it came from T cells, B-cell-depleted T cells, or PBMCs.

This TCR came from a woman aged 45-65 years with acute or convalescent COVID-19. V usage is TRBV5-1 and J usage is TRBJ2-1; TRBD1 agrees at 10 bases. Sequences were obtained from peripheral blood. The CDR3 sequence is CASSSIPTGTGDNEQFF. The CDR3 DNA sequence: TGCGCCAGCAGCTCAATCCCTACCGGGACAGGGGACAATGAGCAGTTCTTC.